This passage covers 15 T cell receptor beta chains from one sample sequenced in a study of response to subunit inactivated influenza vaccine. TCRdb processed the RT-PCR reads anew with MiXCR; each CDR3 protein has one entry. The repertoire holds about 700,000 distinct CDR3 sequences, 14% seen once, with around 7.6% in the top ten. The specimen was PBMCs from blood, collected 14 to 15 days before vaccination. The origin of the receptors is a man in his fifties who received an inactivated influenza vaccine.

This clonotype has more than one count but fewer than ten. The chain recombines TRBV6-2 or TRBV6-3 with TRBJ1-1; D is possibly TRBD1 (5 bases). Trimming took off 8 bases at V and 6 bases at J, with 19 bases between the two ends. This CDR3 is built from 14 residues. Germline loops: CDR1 MNHEY, CDR2 SVGEGT. The CDR3 loop reads CASSWGRSMAEAFF. CDR3 DNA: TGTGCCAGCTCGTGGGGCAGGTCGATGGCTGAAGCTTTCTTT.

This sequence joins TRBV10-3 and TRBJ1-5; no definite D call. Germline lookup yields CDR1 ENHRY and CDR2 SYGVKD. V was cut by 2 bases and J by 5 bases, with 7 bases left in between. The CDR3 is 13 residues long. The CDR3 protein is CAISEDVYQPQHF. CDR3 bases: TGTGCCATCAGTGAGGATGTTTATCAGCCCCAGCATTTT.

The J gene is TRBJ2-5, the V gene TRBV5-1; D is unclear. This CDR3 spans 15 amino acids. Germline lookup yields CDR1 SGHRS and CDR2 YFSETQ. The germline V and J ends were trimmed by 3 bases and 3 bases, with 15 bases remaining between them. CDR3 sequence reads: CASSSLGLQEETQYF. In DNA, the CDR3 is TGCGCCAGCAGCTCCCTCGGTCTTCAGGAAGAGACCCAGTACTTC.

The genes are TRBV7-8 and TRBJ2-7, with 7 bases aligning to TRBD1. The CDR3 is 16 residues long. CDR1 is SGHVS and CDR2 is FQNEAQ in the germline V gene. Trimming took 3 bases from V and 2 from J; bases not matched to a gene: 10. In DNA, the CDR3 is TGTGCCAGCAGCTTTAATCGACAGGGTAGTCCCTACGAGCAGTACTTC. This codes for CASSFNRQGSPYEQYF.

CDR3 bases: TGTGCCAGCAATTCGGCGGGAGGTGAGCAGTTCTTC. It is translated as CASNSAGGEQFF. The V and J genes are TRBV6-2 or TRBV6-3 and TRBJ2-1, with 8 bases matching TRBD2. Germline CDR1 MNHEY, CDR2 SVGEGT. CDR3 length equals 12 residues. J lost 9 bases, V lost 7 bases, and 5 bases had no gene match.

This clonotype was detected many times. The J gene is TRBJ2-7, the V gene TRBV4-3, with D perhaps matching TRBD1 or TRBD2 (6 bases each). The CDR3 consists of 14 residues. CDR1 is LGHNA and CDR2 is YSLEER in the germline V gene. V dropped 0 bases and J dropped 4 bases, with 10 bases sitting between them. The DNA for the CDR3 is TGCGCCAGCAGCCAAGATCGGGGGCCTTACGAGCAGTACTTC. The encoded protein is CASSQDRGPYEQYF.

The rearrangement uses TRBV12-3 or TRBV12-4 and TRBJ2-1; 9 nucleotides line up with TRBD1. After removal of 5 bases from V and 6 bases from J, the junction contained 5 bases not matched to a gene. The CDR3 runs 14 residues. The CDR3, as DNA: TGTGCCAGCAGTGAACAGGGGGCGGCCAATGAGCAGTTCTTC. Protein sequence: CASSEQGAANEQFF.

This chain connects TRBV5-1 to TRBJ2-1; 13 bases fit TRBD2. The CDR3 covers 16 residues. J was trimmed by 8 bases and V by 2 bases; bases with no gene match: 7. The germline V gene encodes CDR1 SGHRS and CDR2 YFSETQ. The CDR3 DNA follows: TGCGCCAGCAGCTTATCGGGACTAGCGGGAAAGGATGAGCAGTTCTTC. It encodes CASSLSGLAGKDEQFF. Filled out from reference TRBV5-1 and TRBJ2-1, the complete variable domain reads KAGVTQTPRYLIKTRGQQVTLSCSPISGHRSVSWYQQTPGQGLQFLFEYFSETQRNKGNFPGRFSGRQFSNSRSEMNVSTLELGDSALYLCASSLSGLAGKDEQFFGPGTRLTVL.

As to this clonotype: A read error is possible here, since a much larger clone lies one base away. The chain joins TRBV12-3 or TRBV12-4 to TRBJ1-1, with TRBD1 identical over 7 bases. CDR3 length equals 13 residues. The CDR3: CASRTTGFTEACF. The CDR3 DNA sequence: TGTGCCAGCAGGACGACAGGGTTCACTGAAGCTTGCTTT.

The chain joins TRBV28 to TRBJ1-5, with no clear D. The germline V gene has CDR1 MDHEN and CDR2 SYDVKM. This CDR3 comprises 16 residues. V was pared by 6 bases and J by 0 bases, with 15 bases between. In nucleotides, the CDR3 is TGTGCCAGCAGACCAGGTCTCAAGGGTAGCAATCAGCCCCAGCATTTT. It yields the protein CASRPGLKGSNQPQHF.

The chain combines TRBV2 with TRBJ2-4; 12 nucleotides match TRBD2. CDR3 length: 14 amino acids. The trim removed 8 bases at V and 3 bases at J, leaving 2 bases unmatched. Germline CDR1 reads SNHLY; CDR2 reads FYNNEI. The CDR3, as DNA: TGTGCCAGCTCGGGACTAGCGGGCAAAAACATTCAGTACTTC. Translated: CASSGLAGKNIQYF. The whole variable domain, remainder taken from reference TRBV2 and TRBJ2-4, is EPEVTQTPSHQVTQMGQEVILRCVPISNHLYFYWYRQILGQKVEFLVSFYNNEISEKSEIFDDQFSVERPDGSNFTLKIRSTKLEDSAMYFCASSGLAGKNIQYFGAGTRLSVL.

The CDR3: CASSVGGRVSAGELFF. CDR3 in DNA: TGTGCCAGCAGCGTAGGGGGCAGGGTGAGCGCCGGGGAGCTGTTTTTT. The chain uses TRBV9 and TRBJ2-2; D might be TRBD1 (5 bases). Germline assignment: CDR1 SGDLS and CDR2 YYNGEE. The CDR3 has 16 residues. The V gene lost 0 bases and the J gene lost 6 bases, with 15 bases spanning the gap.

The table lists this clonotype with many counts. In DNA, the CDR3 is TGCAGTGCCACGGGCCACTCCTACGAGCAGTACTTC. It translates to CSATGHSYEQYF. This sequence joins TRBV20-1 and TRBJ2-7; D uncertain. Trimming pared 6 bases from V and 0 bases from J, leaving 9 bases between. In germline, CDR1 is DFQATT, CDR2 SNEGSKA (reference sequence). The CDR3 covers 12 residues.

The chain uses TRBV7-9 and TRBJ2-1; 9 nucleotides match TRBD1. V was clipped by 3 bases and J by 5 bases; unmatched bases: 8. The CDR3 loop spans 16 amino acids. Looked up from germline, CDR1 is SEHNR and CDR2 is FQNEAQ (reference sequence). The CDR3 is CASSFSTGGENNEQFF. In DNA form, the CDR3 reads TGTGCCAGCAGCTTCTCGACAGGGGGTGAAAACAATGAGCAGTTCTTC.

In this sample, this clonotype turned up a few times. The rearrangement uses TRBV5-1 and TRBJ2-3, with TRBD2 matching 14 bases. CDR3 size: 17 residues. With 4 bases clipped from V and 4 bases from J, the junction kept 8 bases outside the gene matches. In germline, CDR1 is SGHRS, CDR2 YFSETQ. CDR3 sequence reads: CASSQRLAGGFPDTQYF. The CDR3 DNA is TGCGCCAGCAGCCAAAGACTAGCGGGGGGGTTTCCAGATACGCAGTATTTT. Based on the CDR3 plus reference TRBV5-1 and TRBJ2-3, the full variable domain is KAGVTQTPRYLIKTRGQQVTLSCSPISGHRSVSWYQQTPGQGLQFLFEYFSETQRNKGNFPGRFSGRQFSNSRSEMNVSTLELGDSALYLCASSQRLAGGFPDTQYFGPGTRLTVL.